A single TCR beta chain is shown here with its context. Its antigen is not known. TCRdb itself ran the 5' RACE reads through MiXCR, one entry per CDR3 protein. Of over 700,000 distinct CDR3 sequences listed, 15% to 20% are singletons. The data belong to a study of CD8 T cells in ankylosing spondylitis. The ends lost 4 bases at V and 0 bases at J; junction bases unmatched: 9. CDR1 is SGHRS and CDR2 is YFSETQ in the germline V gene. This CDR3 has 16 amino acids. Study-level results: In reactive arthritis synovial fluid and blood, some motif variants had been reported before. The study identified a TCR beta motif of roughly eight highly homologous variants that appeared characteristic of ankylosing spondylitis blood.

The clonotype originates from a male donor with ankylosing spondylitis. Sequenced sample: blood, either unsorted or a sorted T cell fraction (not recorded which). The chain combines TRBV5-1 with TRBJ2-5, with TRBD2 matching over 7 bases. CDR3 sequence (DNA): TGCGCCAGCAGCCGCCGGGCTAGCGGAGACCAAGAGACCCAGTACTTC. Encoded protein: CASSRRASGDQETQYF.